The T cell receptor (beta chain) described here comes from a study of cytomegalovirus exposure and HLA in healthy donors. Study-wide background: HLA-typed donors were the source of approximately 85 million unique TCRs held in an early data release.

Germline V lookup: CDR1 SGHVS, CDR2 FQNEAQ. This CDR3 is 16 amino acids long. Between the trimmed V and J ends, which lost 2 bases and 3 bases, there was a span of 17 bases. The PCR had 60 Vbeta and 13 Jbeta primers. Clones were sequenced by immunoSEQ multiplex PCR, and TCRdb holds only the in-frame ones, with some missing. Of over 65,000 clones listed, less than 80% were seen once; the top ten hold roughly 7.2%. This receptor was identified in a woman aged 40 to 50 in good health and CMV-seronegative. Source material: PBMCs. The V call is TRBV7-8, the J call TRBJ2-7, with a weak D call TRBD2 (5 bases). The DNA of the CDR3 is TGTGCCAGCAGCTTAATGAGGGTCTTAGGGCACTACGAGCAGTACTTC. Residues: CASSLMRVLGHYEQYF.